The rows below give T cell receptor beta chains drawn from one sample of a study of CD8+ T cells in alopecia areata. TCRdb keeps only in-frame clones here, not all; method: immunoSEQ multiplex PCR. The sample holds 100,000 to 150,000 clones, roughly two fifths seen once. Material: CD4+ T cells sorted from blood. The source of these receptors is a human donor with alopecia areata. The CDR3 runs from the conserved cysteine through the conserved F or W. The D gene is left open where the match is weak. Where a row states a size, it is once, few, many or the class of an expanded clone; other rows omit it.

TRBJ2-3 | TRBD2 | TRBV28 | . | CASSLGAAGGNTQYF | TGTGCCAGCAGTTTGGGGGCAGCGGGAGGCAATACGCAGTATTTT
TRBJ2-5 | . | TRBV18 | . | CASSPVDQETQYF | TGTGCCAGCTCACCGGTAGACCAAGAGACCCAGTACTTC
TRBJ2-7 | . | TRBV27 | . | CASRGDGPYEQYF | TGTGCCAGCAGAGGGGACGGCCCCTACGAGCAGTACTTC
TRBJ2-1 | TRBD2 | TRBV14 | few | CASSQTSGRHEQFF | TGTGCCAGCAGCCAAACTAGCGGGAGACATGAGCAGTTCTTC
TRBJ2-7 | . | TRBV6-5 | few | CASSRGDKYYEQYF | TGTGCCAGCAGTAGAGGGGACAAGTACTACGAGCAGTACTTC
TRBJ2-4 | . | TRBV6-6 | . | CASSYGEAKNIQYF | TGTGCCAGCAGTTACGGGGAAGCCAAAAACATTCAGTACTTC
TRBJ1-1 | . | TRBV5-1 | few | CASSLGFRLEAFF | TGCGCCAGCAGCTTGGGGTTCCGACTTGAAGCTTTCTTT
TRBJ2-5 | . | TRBV6-6 | . | CASRATGGTQYF | TGTGCCAGCAGGGCTACGGGCGGGACCCAGTACTTC
TRBJ2-7 | . | TRBV29-1 | few | CSVSYGTGTYEQYF | TGCAGCGTCTCCTACGGGACTGGTACCTACGAGCAGTACTTC
TRBJ2-3 | . | TRBV28 | . | CASSSAQIDTQYF | TGTGCCAGCAGTTCTGCGCAGATAGATACGCAGTATTTT
TRBJ2-5 | . | TRBV25-1 | . | CASSPAGAETQYF | TGTGCCAGCAGCCCCGCAGGGGCGGAGACCCAGTACTTC
TRBJ2-5 | TRBD1 | TRBV29-1 | . | CSVAKTGSSGETQYF | TGCAGCGTTGCCAAGACAGGGTCCTCAGGAGAGACCCAGTACTTC
TRBJ1-1 | . | TRBV29-1 | . | CSVVPGNTEAFF | TGCAGCGTTGTTCCGGGGAACACTGAAGCTTTCTTT
TRBJ2-3 | . | TRBV14 | . | CASSQDLPGTDTQYF | TGTGCCAGCAGCCAAGATCTTCCTGGGACAGATACGCAGTATTTT
TRBJ1-5 | . | TRBV5-1 | few | CASSLGGVGQPQHF | TGCGCCAGCAGCTTGGGTGGGGTTGGTCAGCCCCAGCATTTT
TRBJ1-2 | . | TRBV29-1 | few | CSVEIPKQGSGYGYTF | TGCAGCGTTGAGATCCCCAAACAGGGATCGGGCTATGGCTACACCTTC
TRBJ2-1 | TRBD2 | TRBV5-4 | . | CASSLSGLTYNEQFF | TGTGCCAGCAGCCTTAGCGGGTTAACCTACAATGAGCAGTTCTTC
TRBJ2-3 | TRBD2 | TRBV9 | . | CASSASILAGSVDTQYF | TGTGCCAGCAGCGCCAGCATACTAGCGGGGTCCGTCGATACGCAGTATTTT
TRBJ2-5 | . | TRBV18 | few | CASSPTGGGVRETQYF | TGTGCCAGCTCACCCACAGGCGGAGGCGTGAGGGAGACCCAGTACTTC
TRBJ2-2 | . | TRBV18 | few | CASSPFRDTGELFF | TGTGCCAGCTCACCATTCAGGGACACCGGGGAGCTGTTTTTT
TRBJ1-5 | . | TRBV23-1 | . | CASSQPGHNQPQHF | TGCGCCAGCAGTCAGCCGGGGCACAATCAGCCCCAGCATTTT
TRBJ2-7 | TRBD1 | TRBV30 | . | CAWSKGQVFEQYF | TGTGCCTGGAGTAAGGGACAGGTATTTGAGCAGTACTTC
TRBJ2-1 | TRBD1 | TRBV29-1 | . | CSVEGTGKIVSSEQFF | TGCAGCGTTGAGGGGACAGGGAAAATAGTTTCCAGTGAGCAGTTCTTC
TRBJ1-1 | . | TRBV5-6 | . | CASSLVVGIDTEAFF | TGTGCCAGCAGCTTGGTTGTAGGGATCGACACTGAAGCTTTCTTT
TRBJ1-2 | . | TRBV2 | few | CASSPGRNGNFYGYTF | TGTGCCAGCAGTCCTGGACGGAACGGGAACTTCTATGGCTACACCTTC
TRBJ2-1 | TRBD2 | TRBV5-1 | few | CASSLAKREGLYNEQFF | TGCGCCAGCAGCTTGGCGAAGCGGGAGGGCCTCTACAATGAGCAGTTCTTC
TRBJ1-4 | . | TRBV6-5 | few | CASSYADPNEKLFF | TGTGCCAGCAGTTACGCAGACCCTAATGAAAAACTGTTTTTT
TRBJ2-1 | . | TRBV23-1 | . | CASSQQGNEQFF | TGCGCCAGCAGTCAACAGGGGAATGAGCAGTTCTTC
TRBJ2-6 | . | TRBV28 | . | CASSFPGLSGANVLTF | TGTGCCAGCAGTTTCCCGGGGCTCTCTGGGGCCAACGTCCTGACTTTC
TRBJ2-3 | . | TRBV18 | . | CASSPRREQDTQYF | TGTGCCAGCTCACCACGGCGGGAACAAGATACGCAGTATTTT
TRBJ2-1 | TRBD1 | TRBV29-1 | . | CSARTGQSSYNEQFF | TGCAGCGCCCGGACAGGTCAAAGCTCCTACAATGAGCAGTTCTTC